This is a list of T cell receptor beta chains from one sample in a study of blood T cell repertoires in COVID-19. Generated by immunoSEQ multiplex PCR, the TCRdb table keeps only in-frame clones and is missing some. In the table there are around 100,000 clones, roughly 89% of which are singletons. Source material: peripheral blood. The receptors originated from a man aged 55-75 years with COVID-19, enrolled during active disease. Each CDR3 is given with its conserved first and last residue. Each record gives: clone size, V gene, D gene, J gene, CDR3 protein, CDR3 DNA. D genes are given only for firm matches. Not every row has a clone size; where given, it reads once, few, many or a size class.

NA	TRBV11-3	NA	TRBJ2-1	CASSLYRTNEQFF	TGTGCCAGCAGCTTATACAGGACGAATGAGCAGTTCTTC
NA	TRBV18	NA	TRBJ1-2	CASSPPSVTNYGYTF	TGTGCCAGCTCACCACCGTCAGTCACTAACTATGGCTACACCTTC
NA	TRBV18	TRBD2	TRBJ2-1	CASSAASGEDYNEQFF	TGTGCCAGCTCAGCCGCGAGCGGGGAAGATTACAATGAGCAGTTCTTC
NA	TRBV9	NA	TRBJ1-1	CASSVNIQGNTEAFF	TGTGCCAGCAGCGTAAACATCCAGGGGAACACTGAAGCTTTCTTT
NA	TRBV27	TRBD2	TRBJ2-3	CASSMRSGGGRLTDTQYF	TGTGCCAGCAGTATGAGATCTGGAGGCGGGAGACTCACAGATACGCAGTATTTT
NA	TRBV9	TRBD1	TRBJ2-2	CASSVGTGRGTGELFF	TGTGCCAGCAGCGTAGGGACAGGGCGAGGGACCGGGGAGCTGTTTTTT
NA	TRBV19	NA	TRBJ1-5	CASNLGGDLEYNQPQHF	TGTGCCAGTAACCTAGGGGGGGACCTTGAGTACAATCAGCCCCAGCATTTT
NA	TRBV11-2	NA	TRBJ1-2	CASSAGIGEDYGYTF	TGTGCCAGCAGCGCAGGTATAGGGGAGGACTATGGCTACACCTTC
NA	TRBV6-2/TRBV6-3	NA	TRBJ2-7	CASSFATTGLSYEQYF	TGTGCCAGCAGTTTCGCGACCACAGGGCTCTCCTACGAGCAGTACTTC
once	TRBV27	TRBD2	TRBJ2-5	CASSGGRKETQYF	TGTGCCTCCAGCGGGGGCCGAAAAGAGACCCAGTACTTC
NA	TRBV2	TRBD1	TRBJ2-5	CASTTGTDQETQYF	TGTGCCAGCACCACGGGGACAGACCAAGAGACCCAGTACTTC
NA	TRBV7-9	NA	TRBJ1-4	CASSTYATNEKLFF	TGTGCCAGCAGCACCTATGCAACTAATGAAAAACTGTTTTTT
NA	TRBV15	NA	TRBJ2-2	CATSRDREAGELFF	TGTGCCACCAGCAGAGATAGGGAGGCCGGGGAGCTGTTTTTT
NA	TRBV5-1	TRBD1	TRBJ1-6	CASSVSTGKNSPLHF	TGCGCCAGCAGCGTATCGACAGGGAAAAATTCACCCCTCCACTTT
NA	TRBV9	TRBD2	TRBJ2-1	CASSVGASGTDGNEQFF	TGTGCCAGCAGCGTAGGGGCTAGCGGGACTGATGGGAATGAGCAGTTCTTC
NA	TRBV6-5	TRBD2	TRBJ2-3	CASSYSTSGMDTQYF	TGTGCCAGCAGTTACTCAACTAGCGGGATGGATACGCAGTATTTT
NA	TRBV5-4	TRBD2	TRBJ2-1	CASSSRTSGSYNEQFF	TGTGCCAGCAGCTCCCGGACTAGCGGGTCCTACAATGAGCAGTTCTTC
NA	TRBV19	TRBD1	TRBJ1-1	CASRDRSENTEAFF	TGTGCCAGTAGGGACAGGTCAGAGAACACTGAAGCTTTCTTT
few	TRBV5-1	NA	TRBJ2-5	CASSLQETQYF	TGCGCCAGCAGCCTTCAAGAGACCCAGTACTTC
once	TRBV7-2	NA	TRBJ2-7	CASSLELQAGEQYF	TGTGCCAGCAGCTTAGAGCTGCAGGCAGGCGAGCAGTACTTC
NA	TRBV5-6	TRBD2	TRBJ2-5	CASSSGRLARETQYF	TGTGCCAGCAGCTCCGGCAGACTAGCTAGAGAGACCCAGTACTTC
NA	TRBV30	TRBD1	TRBJ2-1	CAWNGRGSSYNEQFF	TGTGCCTGGAACGGCAGGGGGAGCTCCTACAATGAGCAGTTCTTC
NA	TRBV24-1	TRBD2	TRBJ2-3	CATSDLTSGSSTDTQYF	TGTGCCACCAGTGACCTGACTAGCGGGTCTAGCACAGATACGCAGTATTTT
NA	TRBV7-2	TRBD1	TRBJ1-3	CASSLGTAGNTIYF	TGTGCCAGCAGCTTGGGGACAGCTGGAAACACCATATATTTT
NA	TRBV11-3	NA	TRBJ2-1	CASSGAGGYNEQFF	TGTGCCAGCAGCGGGGCCGGAGGGTACAATGAGCAGTTCTTC
NA	TRBV4-3	TRBD1	TRBJ1-2	CASSQEITGTGKGANYGYTF	TGCGCCAGCAGCCAGGAGATTACCGGGACAGGGAAGGGGGCTAACTATGGCTACACCTTC
NA	TRBV30	TRBD2	TRBJ2-4	CAWSAYSGGKNIQYF	TGTGCCTGGAGTGCCTATAGCGGGGGCAAAAACATTCAGTACTTC
NA	TRBV6-5	TRBD1	TRBJ1-2	CASSYETGSGYTF	TGTGCCAGCAGTTATGAGACAGGGTCTGGCTACACCTTC
NA	TRBV5-1	TRBD1	TRBJ1-4	CASGHGTGGEGEKLFF	TGCGCCAGCGGACACGGGACAGGGGGCGAAGGTGAAAAACTGTTTTTT
NA	TRBV4-3	NA	TRBJ1-1	CASSQAAGEAFF	TGCGCCAGCAGCCAAGCGGCAGGGGAAGCTTTCTTT
NA	TRBV6-5	NA	TRBJ2-1	CASSYKGRGTYNEQFF	TGTGCCAGCAGTTATAAGGGACGGGGGACCTACAATGAGCAGTTCTTC
NA	TRBV18	NA	TRBJ1-5	CASSPPGDNQPQHF	TGTGCCAGCTCACCACCCGGGGATAATCAGCCCCAGCATTTT
NA	TRBV6-1	TRBD1	TRBJ1-4	CASSEGHGRGIGVSNEKLFF	TGTGCCAGCAGTGAAGGACACGGCAGGGGGATAGGCGTGTCTAATGAAAAACTGTTTTTT
NA	TRBV29-1	TRBD1	TRBJ2-6	CSVARTGGANVLTF	TGCAGCGTCGCCCGGACAGGGGGAGCCAACGTCCTGACTTTC
few	TRBV30	TRBD2	TRBJ2-1	CAWNLAGVGGEQFF	TGTGCCTGGAACCTAGCGGGGGTAGGCGGTGAGCAGTTCTTC
NA	TRBV6-6	NA	TRBJ2-5	CASSSNRALETQYF	TGTGCCAGCAGTTCCAACAGGGCTCTGGAGACCCAGTACTTC
NA	TRBV24-1	NA	TRBJ1-1	CATSGGAGTEAFF	TGTGCCACCAGTGGGGGAGCAGGCACTGAAGCTTTCTTT
NA	TRBV18	NA	TRBJ1-2	CASSTSGDHYGYTF	TGTGCCAGCTCTACCTCAGGGGATCACTATGGCTACACCTTC
NA	TRBV30	NA	TRBJ1-4	CACDRGQREEKLFF	TGTGCCTGTGATCGTGGCCAACGGGAAGAAAAACTGTTTTTT
NA	TRBV5-4	NA	TRBJ2-2	CASSLGQNTGELFF	TGTGCCAGCAGCTTGGGGCAGAACACCGGGGAGCTGTTTTTT
NA	TRBV30	TRBD1	TRBJ2-7	CAWGAKDRGFYEQYF	TGTGCCTGGGGAGCCAAGGACAGGGGATTTTACGAGCAGTACTTC
NA	TRBV6-5	TRBD1	TRBJ1-5	CASIQTGRNQPQHF	TGTGCCAGCATTCAGACAGGGCGCAATCAGCCCCAGCATTTT
few	TRBV5-1	NA	TRBJ1-1	CASGREEGAFF	TGCGCCAGCGGGAGGGAGGAGGGGGCTTTCTTT
NA	TRBV21-1	NA	TRBJ2-7	CASSKEATGTGVYEQYF	TGTGCCAGCAGCAAAGAGGCCACCGGGACAGGGGTGTACGAGCAGTACTTC
NA	TRBV6-1	NA	TRBJ2-7	CASSEAGESLYEQYF	TGTGCCAGCAGTGAAGCGGGCGAAAGCCTATACGAGCAGTACTTC
once	TRBV7-2	TRBD2	TRBJ2-7	CASSLASGNRREQYF	TGTGCCAGCAGCTTGGCTAGCGGGAATCGGAGGGAGCAGTACTTC
NA	TRBV5-1	TRBD1	TRBJ1-1	CASSSGQGSEAFF	TGCGCCAGCAGCTCGGGACAGGGGTCTGAAGCTTTCTTT
NA	TRBV7-9	NA	TRBJ2-2	CASSPRGYLNTGELFF	TGTGCCAGCAGCCCCCGAGGATACCTGAACACCGGGGAGCTGTTTTTT